This T cell receptor beta chain was obtained from a study of T cells in Graves' hyperthyroidism and ophthalmopathy. Study-level findings and limits: Most expanded thyroid clonotypes above 0.001 recurred in blood. The model anticipated ophthalmopathy a median approximately 6.7 months pre-onset. Ophthalmopathy cases were set apart from stable hyperthyroidism by a 13 V-J model.

The germline V gene encodes CDR1 ENHRY and CDR2 SYGVKD. This CDR3 region has 17 residues. Comment on this clonotype: What it recognizes is unknown. The junction departs from the called germline gene at one end, perhaps through a read error.

The CDR3 regions of TCR beta were amplified from RNA transcripts. The HTBI primer set drove a first-round RT-PCR of the TCR CDR3. In TCRdb, the multiplex PCR reads were re-called with MiXCR into one record per CDR3 protein. Of approximately 500,000 distinct CDR3 sequences listed, just over 45% are singletons. Exclusion of a patient resulted from uncontrolled infection, other autoimmune disease, pregnancy or lactation. The TCR was taken from a woman under 30 with Graves' hyperthyroidism. J is TRBJ1-5 and V is TRBV10-3, with D maybe TRBD1 (5 bases). Sequenced input: peripheral blood or thyroid tissue (not recorded which). CDR3: CASSLRLGQPPAQPQHF. The CDR3 DNA reads as TGTGCCAGCAGTCTCCGCTTGGGGCAGCCGCCGGCTCAGCCCCAGCATTTT.